What follows describes a single T cell receptor (beta chain). This CDR3 has 13 amino acids. CDR1 and CDR2 from the germline V gene are SGHDT and YYEEEE. Trimming left V 5 bases short and J 7 bases short, with 15 bases between. The protocol was immunoSEQ multiplex PCR, while the TCRdb copy is restricted to in-frame clones and leaves out a portion. The table has about 40,000 clones, 92% seen once; the top ten hold around 4%. This specimen comes from a study of control samples from healthy donors and cancer patients. The material sequenced was blood. J is TRBJ1-2 and V is TRBV5-6; tentatively, D is TRBD1 (5 bases). This receptor was taken from a woman aged 45-60 years in good health. CDR3 region: CASSFYQGFGYTF. The CDR3 bases are TGTGCCAGCAGTTTTTACCAGGGCTTTGGCTACACCTTC. Full variable domain (rest looked up from reference TRBV5-6 and TRBJ1-2): DAGVTQSPTHLIKTRGQQVTLRCSPKSGHDTVSWYQQALGQGPQFIFQYYEEEERQRGNFPDRFSGHQFPNYSSELNVNALLLGDSALYLCASSFYQGFGYTFGSGTRLTVV.